Listed below are T cell receptor beta chains from one sample, sequenced in a study of tumor and adjacent non-tumor tissue in lung cancer. MiXCR, run by TCRdb on the multiplex PCR reads, gives a single entry per CDR3 protein. The table has about 77,000 distinct CDR3 sequences, approximately 82% seen once; the top ten hold around 40%. Sequenced input: distant non-tumor lung tissue. The receptor set was obtained from a man in his 70s with non-small cell lung cancer. The CDR3 runs from the conserved cysteine through the conserved F or W. Each record gives: clone size, V gene, J gene, D gene, CDR3 protein, CDR3 DNA. D genes are given only for firm matches. Clone size, where shown, is once, few, many, or a class for clones that have expanded.

size: -; V: TRBV11-1; J: TRBJ2-7; D: -; CDR3: CASSSMETSYEQYF; DNA: TGTGCCAGCAGCTCCATGGAAACGAGCTACGAGCAGTATTTC
size: -; V: TRBV29-1; J: TRBJ2-5; D: -; CDR3: CSATPYIQTGQETQYF; DNA: TGCAGCGCCACGCCCTACATCCAGACAGGTCAAGAAACCCAGTACTTC
size: few; V: TRBV6-2/TRBV6-3; J: TRBJ2-1; D: TRBD2; CDR3: CASSYSATSRRAVYNEQFF; DNA: TGTGCCAGCAGTTACTCTGCGACTAGCAGGAGGGCCGTATACAATGAACAGTTCTTC
size: -; V: TRBV5-6; J: TRBJ1-5; D: -; CDR3: CASSLGRSLDQPHHF; DNA: TGTGCCAGCAGCCTGGGTCGGAGCTTAGATCAGCCCCATCATTTT
size: -; V: TRBV11-3; J: TRBJ1-1; D: -; CDR3: CASSPPANIESIF; DNA: TGTGCCAGCAGCCCCCCGGCGAACATTGAATCTATCTTT
size: once; V: TRBV14; J: TRBJ1-1; D: -; CDR3: CASSRVGSMLNTEAFF; DNA: TGTGCTAGCAGCCGAGTGGGGAGTATGTTGAACACTGAAGCTTTCTTT
size: once; V: TRBV6-6; J: TRBJ1-2; D: -; CDR3: CASSYSFARGYTF; DNA: TGTGCCAGTAGTTACTCATTCGCTAGAGGCTACACCTTC
size: once; V: TRBV28; J: TRBJ1-3; D: -; CDR3: CGSTIMTGISSGNTIYF; DNA: TGTGGCAGCACAATAATGACAGGCATTAGCTCTGGAAACACCATATATTTT
size: few; V: TRBV20-1; J: TRBJ2-4; D: -; CDR3: CSARVAGGFGNIQYF; DNA: TGCAGTGCTAGAGTCGCCGGTGGGTTCGGAAACATTCAGTACTTC
size: -; V: TRBV4-2; J: TRBJ2-2; D: -; CDR3: CASSQVSSRTNTGELFF; DNA: TGTGCCAGCAGCCAAGTTTCGTCGAGGACGAACACCGGGGAGCTGTTTTTT
size: -; V: TRBV6-5; J: TRBJ1-5; D: -; CDR3: CASSPDGGGRFNQPQHF; DNA: TGTGCCAGCAGTCCTGACGGAGGGGGACGGTTTAATCAACCCCAGCATTTT
size: -; V: TRBV4-1; J: TRBJ2-7; D: TRBD2; CDR3: CASGRTLAGEREEQYF; DNA: TGCGCCAGCGGCCGGACACTAGCGGGAGAGAGGGAAGAGCAATACTTC
size: once; V: TRBV12-5; J: TRBJ2-6; D: -; CDR3: CASGLVPPISGANVLTF; DNA: TGTGCTAGTGGTTTAGTTCCGCCCATATCTGGGGCCAACGTCCTGACTTTC
size: -; V: TRBV11-2; J: TRBJ2-1; D: -; CDR3: CASSESLGGNEHFF; DNA: TGTGCCAGCAGCGAGTCGTTGGGGGGAAATGAGCACTTCTTC
size: -; V: TRBV30; J: TRBJ2-1; D: TRBD2; CDR3: CAWSRTSRSYNEQFF; DNA: TGTGCCTGGAGTCGGACTAGCCGCTCCTACAATGAGCAGTTCTTC
size: -; V: TRBV7-9; J: TRBJ2-1; D: TRBD2; CDR3: CASSSSGGYNEQLF; DNA: TGTGCCAGCAGCTCTAGCGGGGGCTACAATGAGCAGTTATTC
size: few; V: TRBV11-2; J: TRBJ2-7; D: -; CDR3: CASSRAPGSYEQYF; DNA: TGTGCCAGCAGCCGTGCTCCAGGGTCCTACGAGCAGTACTTC
size: -; V: TRBV28; J: TRBJ1-2; D: -; CDR3: CASSGPGNFGYTF; DNA: TGTGCCAGTAGTGGCCCAGGGAACTTTGGCTACACCTTC
size: -; V: TRBV29-1; J: TRBJ2-3; D: -; CDR3: CSVAGSTRTDTQYF; DNA: TGCAGCGTAGCAGGGTCCACTAGAACAGATACGCAGTATTTT
size: few; V: TRBV6-5; J: TRBJ1-1; D: -; CDR3: CARSYSWGSTEAFF; DNA: TGTGCCAGAAGTTACTCCTGGGGGAGCACTGAAGCTTTCTTT
size: many; V: TRBV5-8; J: TRBJ1-1; D: -; CDR3: CASSQASFNTEAFF; DNA: TGTGCCAGCAGCCAGGCAAGCTTTAACACTGAAGCTTTCTTT
size: -; V: TRBV11-1; J: TRBJ2-2; D: -; CDR3: CASSLTWNTEELFF; DNA: TGTGCCAGCAGCTTGACTTGGAACACCGAGGAACTGTTTTTT
size: -; V: TRBV11-2; J: TRBJ2-5; D: -; CDR3: CVSSPWTVGQETQYF; DNA: TGTGTCAGCAGTCCGTGGACAGTTGGGCAAGAGACTCAGTACTTC
size: -; V: TRBV10-3; J: TRBJ2-3; D: TRBD2; CDR3: CAISEMSGGGDTQYF; DNA: TGTGCGATCAGTGAGATGAGCGGGGGAGGGGATACGCAGTATTTT
size: -; V: TRBV10-3; J: TRBJ2-3; D: -; CDR3: CAIRWGRELYTQYF; DNA: TGTGCCATACGTTGGGGTCGGGAGTTATATACGCAGTATTTT
size: -; V: TRBV5-1; J: TRBJ1-1; D: -; CDR3: CASSLAPGIVNTEAFF; DNA: TGCGCCAGCAGCTTGGCGCCCGGAATAGTGAACACTGAAGCTTTCTTT
size: -; V: TRBV7-9; J: TRBJ1-6; D: -; CDR3: CASSLDNSPLHF; DNA: TGTGCCAGCAGCTTAGATAATTCACCCCTCCACTTT
size: -; V: TRBV5-1; J: TRBJ2-4; D: -; CDR3: CASSLSEGLKIKYF; DNA: TGCGCCAGCAGCTTGTCTGAGGGTCTAAAGATTAAGTACTTC
size: -; V: TRBV7-7; J: TRBJ2-5; D: -; CDR3: CASGFANSSRETQYF; DNA: TGTGCTAGCGGTTTCGCCAATTCCAGTCGAGAGACCCAGTACTTC
size: -; V: TRBV7-8; J: TRBJ2-3; D: TRBD2; CDR3: CVSSPGLAGGPSWGFDTQYF; DNA: TGTGTCAGCAGCCCAGGTTTAGCGGGAGGCCCGTCCTGGGGGTTTGATACGCAGTATTTT
size: -; V: TRBV4-1; J: TRBJ1-2; D: TRBD1; CDR3: CASISGTDNYGYAF; DNA: TGCGCCAGCATCTCCGGGACAGATAACTATGGCTACGCCTTC
size: -; V: TRBV6-5; J: TRBJ2-7; D: TRBD2; CDR3: CVSSYSGLAGTPGSEQYF; DNA: TGTGTCAGCAGTTACTCTGGGCTAGCGGGAACCCCAGGGTCCGAGCAGTACTTC
size: -; V: TRBV28; J: TRBJ1-2; D: -; CDR3: CAISFRGENGYTF; DNA: TGTGCCATCAGTTTCAGAGGGGAGAATGGCTACACCTTC
size: -; V: TRBV6-2/TRBV6-3; J: TRBJ2-2; D: -; CDR3: CASSSSDGQDTGEMFF; DNA: TGTGCCAGTAGTTCCTCAGACGGCCAAGACACCGGGGAGATGTTTTTT
size: -; V: TRBV11-1; J: TRBJ2-5; D: -; CDR3: CASSSSPAYQEIQYF; DNA: TGTGCCAGCAGCTCAAGTCCGGCGTACCAAGAGATCCAGTACTTC
size: -; V: TRBV28; J: TRBJ1-1; D: TRBD1; CDR3: CASGVTGVNTEAFF; DNA: TGTGCCAGCGGGGTGACAGGGGTGAACACTGAAGCTTTCTTT
size: -; V: TRBV5-6; J: TRBJ2-5; D: TRBD1; CDR3: CDSSLDTGGYLQENQYF; DNA: TGTGACAGCAGCTTGGATACAGGGGGTTACCTCCAAGAGAACCAGTACTTC